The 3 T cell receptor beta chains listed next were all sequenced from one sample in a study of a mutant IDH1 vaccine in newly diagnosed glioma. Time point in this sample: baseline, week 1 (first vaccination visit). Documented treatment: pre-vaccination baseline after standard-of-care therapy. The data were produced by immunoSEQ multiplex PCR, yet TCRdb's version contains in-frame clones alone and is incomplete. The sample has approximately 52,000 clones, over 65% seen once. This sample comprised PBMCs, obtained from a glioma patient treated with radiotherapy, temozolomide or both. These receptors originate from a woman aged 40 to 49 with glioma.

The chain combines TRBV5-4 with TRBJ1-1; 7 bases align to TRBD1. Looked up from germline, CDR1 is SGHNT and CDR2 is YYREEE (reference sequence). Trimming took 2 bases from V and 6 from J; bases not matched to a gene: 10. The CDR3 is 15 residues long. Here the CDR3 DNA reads TGTGCCAGCAGCTTCAAGACAGGGAATGGTGCTGAAGCTTTCTTT. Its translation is CASSFKTGNGAEAFF.

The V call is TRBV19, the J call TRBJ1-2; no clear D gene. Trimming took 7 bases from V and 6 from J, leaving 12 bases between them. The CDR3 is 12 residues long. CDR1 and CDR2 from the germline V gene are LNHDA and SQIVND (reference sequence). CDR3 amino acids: CASILDRDGYTF. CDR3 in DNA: TGTGCCAGTATCCTCGACCGGGATGGCTACACCTTC.

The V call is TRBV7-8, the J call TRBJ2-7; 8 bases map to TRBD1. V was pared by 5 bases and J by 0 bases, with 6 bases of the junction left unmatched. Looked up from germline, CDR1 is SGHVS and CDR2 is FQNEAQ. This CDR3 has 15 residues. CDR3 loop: CASSRGQGSSYEQYF. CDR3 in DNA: TGTGCCAGCAGCCGCGGACAGGGCAGCTCCTACGAGCAGTACTTC.